The 24 T cell receptor beta chains in this list originate from one sample, sequenced in a study of blood T cell repertoires in COVID-19. The table came from immunoSEQ multiplex PCR; TCRdb's copy has only in-frame clones and leaves some out. This sample has around 200,000 clones, with 86% found just once. Sequencing was carried out using peripheral blood. Receptors originate from a woman between 45 and 65 years old with acute or convalescent COVID-19.

V and J are TRBV6-4 and TRBJ2-1, with 9 positions matching TRBD2. CDR1 is MRHNA, CDR2 SNTAGT, per germline. The junction had 11 bases not matched to a gene; V was cut back by 6 bases and J by 5 bases. The CDR3 spans 16 residues. The CDR3 here is CASSPRSGGPNNEQFF. Here the CDR3 DNA reads TGTGCCAGCAGCCCCAGAAGCGGGGGGCCTAACAATGAGCAGTTCTTC.

The chain is built from TRBV4-3 and TRBJ2-3, with D perhaps matching TRBD2 (5 bases). The CDR3 extends over 14 amino acids. Trimming took off 2 bases at V and 6 bases at J, with 12 bases between the two ends. Germline V gene data show CDR1 as LGHNA and CDR2 as YSLEER. CDR3 sequence (DNA): TGCGCCAGCAGCCAAAGTCTAGCTAGTGATACGCAGTATTTT. Its protein product is CASSQSLASDTQYF.

The rearrangement uses TRBV6-1 and TRBJ1-2; 10 positions match TRBD1. Germline values: CDR1 MNHNS, CDR2 SASEGT. Trimming took 0 bases from V and 4 from J; bases not matched to a gene: 2. CDR3 length: 15 residues. CDR3 residues: CASSEARDRGYGYTF. In nucleotides, the CDR3 is TGTGCCAGCAGTGAAGCCCGGGACAGGGGCTATGGCTACACCTTC.

This sequence joins TRBV11-2 and TRBJ2-5; TRBD1 matches at 8 bases. After removal of 5 bases from V and 2 bases from J, the junction contained 4 bases not matched to a gene. Germline V CDR1 and CDR2: SGHAT, FQNNGV. The CDR3 runs 14 residues. DNA for the CDR3: TGTGCCAGCAGCAAGCGGACAGGGCAAGAGACCCAGTACTTC. It translates to CASSKRTGQETQYF.

This rearrangement joins TRBV7-2 to TRBJ2-5, with TRBD1 identical over 11 bases. Germline V gene sequence: CDR1 SGHTA, CDR2 FQGNSA. With V trimmed by 2 bases and J by 4 bases, 3 bases remained unmatched. The CDR3 has 15 residues. The CDR3 DNA is TGTGCCAGCAGCTTATCGGGGACAGGGGGAGAGACCCAGTACTTC. Translating gives CASSLSGTGGETQYF.

This clone was observed once. The genes are TRBV6-1 and TRBJ2-7; D possibly corresponds to TRBD1 (6 bases). The germline CDR1 and CDR2 sequences are MNHNS and SASEGT. The CDR3 runs 14 residues. V lost 3 bases, J lost 4 bases, and 13 bases lay in between. In DNA form, the CDR3 reads TGTGCCAGCAGTGACAGGGGTCAGACTTACGAGCAGTACTTC. Translation: CASSDRGQTYEQYF.

This chain joins TRBV5-1 and TRBJ2-7, with 7 bases lining up with TRBD1. The trim removed 0 bases at V and 6 bases at J, leaving 6 bases unmatched. The CDR3 consists of 14 residues. Germline CDR1 and CDR2: SGHRS and YFSETQ. CDR3 sequence (DNA): TGCGCCAGCAGCTTGGAATTAGGGGGCCCCGAGCAGTACTTC. Translation: CASSLELGGPEQYF. Variable domain in full (rest from reference TRBV5-1 and TRBJ2-7): KAGVTQTPRYLIKTRGQQVTLSCSPISGHRSVSWYQQTPGQGLQFLFEYFSETQRNKGNFPGRFSGRQFSNSRSEMNVSTLELGDSALYLCASSLELGGPEQYFGPGTRLTVT.

The chain carries TRBV19 and TRBJ1-1; 7 bases line up with TRBD1. The V segment lost 5 bases and the J segment 6 bases; nucleotides outside the gene matches: 6. The CDR3 totals 13 residues. The germline CDR1 and CDR2 sequences are LNHDA and SQIVND (reference sequence). CDR3 in DNA: TGTGCCAGTAGTTCGACAGGGCTCTCTGAAGCTTTCTTT. It specifies CASSSTGLSEAFF.

This rearrangement joins TRBV6-2 or TRBV6-3 to TRBJ2-4; D perhaps matches TRBD1 (6 bases). The CDR3 runs to 13 residues. Germline V gives CDR1 MNHEY, CDR2 SVGEGT. The V end was cut by 2 bases, the J end by 10 bases, with 12 bases between. CDR3 coding DNA: TGTGCCAGCAGTTACGGGGGCCAGGGTATTCAGTACTTC. It yields the protein CASSYGGQGIQYF.

The chain couples TRBV5-6 to TRBJ1-6; 7 nucleotides align to TRBD1. V shed 4 bases and J 4 bases; nucleotides not matched to a gene: 5. Germline lookup yields CDR1 SGHDT and CDR2 YYEEEE. The CDR3 has 15 residues. CDR3 DNA: TGTGCCAGCAGCCCTCAGGGGGGATATAATTCACCCCTCCACTTT. Translating it yields CASSPQGGYNSPLHF. The full variable domain, its missing parts supplied by reference TRBV5-6 and TRBJ1-6, is DAGVTQSPTHLIKTRGQQVTLRCSPKSGHDTVSWYQQALGQGPQFIFQYYEEEERQRGNFPDRFSGHQFPNYSSELNVNALLLGDSALYLCASSPQGGYNSPLHFGNGTRLTVT.

Regarding this clone: The sample has other DNA sequences that encode this CDR3 too. The chain couples TRBV6-2 or TRBV6-3 to TRBJ2-5; TRBD2 matches at 9 bases. Looked up from germline, CDR1 is MNHEY and CDR2 is SVGEGT. V was pared by 5 bases and J by 2 bases, with 3 bases of the junction left unmatched. The CDR3 length is 14 residues. CDR3 sequence reads: CASSRLAAQETQYF. CDR3 in DNA: TGTGCCAGCAGTCGACTAGCGGCTCAAGAGACCCAGTACTTC.

The chain links TRBV10-3 to TRBJ1-1; D might be TRBD1 (5 bases). This CDR3 has 13 amino acids. Trimming took off 2 bases at V and 5 bases at J, with 9 bases between the two ends. In germline, CDR1 is ENHRY, CDR2 SYGVKD. The CDR3 loop is CAISESRATEAFF. The CDR3 DNA reads as TGTGCCATCAGTGAGAGCAGGGCAACTGAAGCTTTCTTT.

The chain uses TRBV9 and TRBJ1-2; 9 positions match TRBD1. Germline-derived CDR1 and CDR2 are SGDLS and YYNGEE. Losses at the gene ends were 3 bases for V and 4 bases for J; bases not matched to a gene: 10. This CDR3 has 16 residues. The CDR3 DNA is TGTGCCAGCAGCGCGGAACAGGGGGCGCTTCCCTATGGCTACACCTTC. Its translation: CASSAEQGALPYGYTF. The whole variable domain, filled in from reference TRBV9 and TRBJ1-2, reads DSGVTQTPKHLITATGQRVTLRCSPRSGDLSVYWYQQSLDQGLQFLIQYYNGEERAKGNILERFSAQQFPDLHSELNLSSLELGDSALYFCASSAEQGALPYGYTFGSGTRLTVV.

As DNA, the CDR3 is TGTGCCAGCTCACCCGGGACAGATAACGAGCAGTACTTC. This gives the protein CASSPGTDNEQYF. J is TRBJ2-7 and V is TRBV18; 7 bases are a match to TRBD1. Trimming removed 3 bases from V and 5 bases from J; junction bases left unmatched: 4. The length of the CDR3 is 13 residues. CDR1 KGHSH and CDR2 LQKENI come from the germline V gene.

The chain joins TRBV28 to TRBJ1-2, with D unclear. CDR1 and CDR2 (germline): MDHEN, SYDVKM. Trimming took off 3 bases at V and 3 bases at J, with 23 bases between the two ends. CDR3 length equals 18 residues. The CDR3 coding sequence is TGTGCCAGCAGTTTTCGGTTCGTGCGGGCGGCGCGAGACTATGGCTACACCTTC. It is translated as CASSFRFVRAARDYGYTF.

This rearrangement joins TRBV27 to TRBJ1-1; no firm D call. V gave up 2 bases and J gave up 1 base, with 14 bases separating them. The CDR3 loop spans 16 amino acids. CDR1 is MNHEY and CDR2 is SMNVEV in the germline V gene (reference sequence). The CDR3: CASSLSPQLKNTEAFF. In nucleotides, the CDR3 is TGTGCCAGCAGTTTAAGTCCCCAGTTGAAGAACACTGAAGCTTTCTTT.

The chain uses TRBV29-1 and TRBJ1-3; D not resolved. CDR1 SQVTM and CDR2 ANQGSEA come from the germline V gene. Deletions cut 5 bases from V and 2 bases from J, with 16 bases between. The CDR3 sequence is 15 residues long. Written as DNA, the CDR3 is TGCAGCGTTAAGTGGATCACAGACGCTGGAAACACCATATATTTT. Its translation: CSVKWITDAGNTIYF. The full variable domain, rest sourced from reference TRBV29-1 and TRBJ1-3, is SAVISQKPSRDICQRGTSLTIQCQVDSQVTMMFWYRQQPGQSLTLIATANQGSEATYESGFVIDKFPISRPNLTFSTLTVSNMSPEDSSIYLCSVKWITDAGNTIYFGEGSWLTVV.

The rearrangement uses TRBV6-5 and TRBJ1-1; perhaps TRBD1 as D (5 bases). The germline CDR1 and CDR2 sequences are MNHEY and SVGAGI. V was cut by 5 bases and J by 1 base, with 8 bases left in between. The CDR3 is 13 amino acids. The CDR3 sequence: CASSNTGNTEAFF. The CDR3 DNA reads TGTGCCAGCAGTAATACAGGGAACACTGAAGCTTTCTTT.

The chain couples TRBV12-5 to TRBJ2-1, with 15 positions matching TRBD2. Losses at the gene ends were 6 bases for V and 7 bases for J; bases not matched to a gene: 7. The germline V gene encodes CDR1 LGHNT and CDR2 FRNRAP. The CDR3 is 16 amino acids. This CDR3 is CASGPGLAGGGNEQFF. CDR3 in DNA: TGTGCTAGTGGCCCGGGACTAGCGGGAGGCGGTAATGAGCAGTTCTTC.

The chain couples TRBV6-5 to TRBJ2-1, with 12 bases fitting TRBD2. V was pared by 10 bases and J by 4 bases, with 8 bases of the junction left unmatched. The V gene's germline CDR1 is MNHEY and CDR2 SVGAGI. The CDR3 is made up of 15 amino acids. CDR3: CATRTSGTFYNEQFF. CDR3 DNA sequence: TGTGCCACTCGGACTAGCGGGACCTTTTACAATGAGCAGTTCTTC.

CDR3 protein: CASSPNIGDSYGYTF. The CDR3 bases are TGTGCCAGCTCACCAAACATAGGGGACTCCTATGGCTACACCTTC. This chain uses TRBV18 with TRBJ1-2, with D possibly matching TRBD1 (5 bases). The CDR3 length is 15 residues. Trimming left V 2 bases short and J 4 bases short, with 14 bases between. The germline gives CDR1 KGHSH, CDR2 LQKENI.

The rearrangement links TRBV4-2 to TRBJ2-5, with D maybe TRBD2 (5 bases). Deletions cut 1 base from V and 5 bases from J, with 14 bases between. The CDR3 is 15 amino acids. Looked up from germline, CDR1 is LGHNA and CDR2 is YNFKEQ. CDR3 bases: TGTGCCAGCAGCCAAGCGGAAGCGTCGGGGGAGACCCAGTACTTC. This encodes CASSQAEASGETQYF.

The CDR3 loop is CASRQGTEGNEQYF. The CDR3 DNA follows: TGTGCCAGCAGACAAGGGACAGAAGGGAACGAGCAGTACTTC. The chain is built from TRBV7-2 and TRBJ2-7; 7 bases are shared with TRBD1. The V and J ends lost 6 bases and 5 bases, in that order; junction bases with no gene match: 10. CDR1 and CDR2 from the germline V gene are SGHTA and FQGNSA. The CDR3 has 14 residues.

The chain is built from TRBV7-2 and TRBJ2-1; 10 bases map to TRBD2. V was pared by 5 bases and J by 5 bases, with 3 bases of the junction left unmatched. Germline CDR1 and CDR2: SGHTA and FQGNSA. This CDR3 has 14 amino acids. The CDR3 DNA sequence: TGTGCCAGCAGCCGGACTAGCGGCAACAATGAGCAGTTCTTC. It encodes CASSRTSGNNEQFF.